This TCR beta chain was identified during a study of CD8 T cells in ankylosing spondylitis. Regarding the study as a whole: Previous work reported some of these motif variants in the synovial fluid and blood of reactive arthritis. A motif of 8 or 9 highly homologous TCR beta variants was seen as apparently characteristic of ankylosing spondylitis blood. Reportedly, matched ankylosing spondylitis synovial fluid was significantly enriched for disease-linked clones. Clones linked to the disease showed a CD8+ phenotype. They occurred at relatively low frequencies in peripheral blood.

5'-RACE, quantitative and with molecular barcodes, yielded the TCR beta libraries. Via MiXCR, TCRdb re-called the 5' RACE reads, giving one row per CDR3 protein. The table shows 450,000 to 550,000 distinct CDR3 sequences, with less than 6% occurring only once. CDR3 length equals 12 residues. V was pared by 10 bases and J by 2 bases, with 11 bases between. From germline, CDR1 is MNHEY and CDR2 SMNVEV (reference sequence). This clonotype occurred many times. Its antigen is not known. The chain joins TRBV27 to TRBJ2-5; tentative D call: TRBD2 (6 bases). The sequenced material came from blood, either unsorted or a sorted T cell fraction (not recorded which). The source of this sequence is a male donor with ankylosing spondylitis. The CDR3 region is CATGTVQETQYF. The DNA of the CDR3 is TGTGCCACCGGGACTGTACAAGAGACCCAGTACTTC.